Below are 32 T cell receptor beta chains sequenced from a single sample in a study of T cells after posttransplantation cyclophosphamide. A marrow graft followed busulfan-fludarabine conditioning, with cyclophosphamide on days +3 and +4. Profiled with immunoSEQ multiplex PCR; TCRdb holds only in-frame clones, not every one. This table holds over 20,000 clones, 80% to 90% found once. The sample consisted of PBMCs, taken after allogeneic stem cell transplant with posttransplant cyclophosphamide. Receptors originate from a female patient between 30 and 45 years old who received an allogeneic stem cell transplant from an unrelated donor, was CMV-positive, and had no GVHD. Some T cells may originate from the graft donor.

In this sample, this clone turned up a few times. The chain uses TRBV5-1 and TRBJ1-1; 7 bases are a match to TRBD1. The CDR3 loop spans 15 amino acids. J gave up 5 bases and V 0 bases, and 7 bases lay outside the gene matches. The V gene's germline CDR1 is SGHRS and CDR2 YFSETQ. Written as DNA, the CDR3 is TGCGCCAGCAGCTTGGGAGGGGGCTTGGGTACTGAAGCTTTCTTT. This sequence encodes CASSLGGGLGTEAFF.

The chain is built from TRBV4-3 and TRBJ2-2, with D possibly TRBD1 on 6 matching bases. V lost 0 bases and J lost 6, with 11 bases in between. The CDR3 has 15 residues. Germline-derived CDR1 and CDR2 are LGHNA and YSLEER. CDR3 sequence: CASSQDPRGPGELFF. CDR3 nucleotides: TGCGCCAGCAGCCAAGATCCCAGGGGACCCGGGGAGCTGTTTTTT.

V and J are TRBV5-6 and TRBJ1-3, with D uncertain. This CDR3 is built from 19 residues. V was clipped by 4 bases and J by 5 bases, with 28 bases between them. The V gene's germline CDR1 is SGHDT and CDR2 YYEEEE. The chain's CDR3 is CASSPPLANNSLRRNTIYF. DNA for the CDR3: TGTGCCAGCAGCCCCCCTCTTGCAAATAACAGTTTACGACGAAACACCATATATTTT. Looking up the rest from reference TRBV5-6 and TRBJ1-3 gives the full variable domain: DAGVTQSPTHLIKTRGQQVTLRCSPKSGHDTVSWYQQALGQGPQFIFQYYEEEERQRGNFPDRFSGHQFPNYSSELNVNALLLGDSALYLCASSPPLANNSLRRNTIYFGEGSWLTVV.

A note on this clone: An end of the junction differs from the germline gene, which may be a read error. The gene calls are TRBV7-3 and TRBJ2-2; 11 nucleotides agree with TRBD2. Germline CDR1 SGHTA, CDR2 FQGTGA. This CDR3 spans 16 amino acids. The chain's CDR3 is CASSLTSGGYTGELFF. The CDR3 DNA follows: TGTGCCAGCAGCCTAACTAGCGGGGGATACACCGGGGAGCTGTTTTTT.

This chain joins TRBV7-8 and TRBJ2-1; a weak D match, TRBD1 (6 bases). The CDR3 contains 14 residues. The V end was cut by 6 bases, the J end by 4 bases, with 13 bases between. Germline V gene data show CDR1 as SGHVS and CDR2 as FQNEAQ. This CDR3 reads CASRHTQGYNEQFF. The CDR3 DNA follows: TGTGCCAGCAGACATACACAGGGATACAATGAGCAGTTCTTC.

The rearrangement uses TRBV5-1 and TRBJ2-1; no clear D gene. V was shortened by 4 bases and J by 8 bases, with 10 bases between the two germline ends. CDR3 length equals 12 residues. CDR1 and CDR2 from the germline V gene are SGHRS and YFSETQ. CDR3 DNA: TGCGCCAGCAGCAGTCGCGCGGATGAGCAGTTCTTC. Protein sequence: CASSSRADEQFF.

DNA of the CDR3: TGTGCCAGCAGCTCCCGGACAGGGGGAGATCAGCCCCAGCATTTT. It specifies CASSSRTGGDQPQHF. The chain recombines TRBV7-2 with TRBJ1-5, with 10 bases identical to TRBD1. The CDR3 extends over 15 amino acids. J lost 5 bases, V lost 4 bases, and 5 bases had no gene match. Germline CDR1 is SGHTA and CDR2 is FQGNSA.

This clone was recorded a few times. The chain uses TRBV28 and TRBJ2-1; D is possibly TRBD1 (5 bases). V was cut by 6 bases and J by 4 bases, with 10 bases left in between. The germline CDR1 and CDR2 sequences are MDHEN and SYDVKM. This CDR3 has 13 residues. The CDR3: CASSLTGYNEQFF. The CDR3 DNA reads TGTGCCAGCAGCCTTACAGGATACAATGAGCAGTTCTTC.

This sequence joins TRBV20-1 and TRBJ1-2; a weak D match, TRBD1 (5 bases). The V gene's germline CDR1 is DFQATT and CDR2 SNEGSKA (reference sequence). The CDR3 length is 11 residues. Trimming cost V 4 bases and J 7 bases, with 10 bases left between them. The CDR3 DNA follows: TGCAGTGCTAATTCTAGGGGTGGCTACACCTTC. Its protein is CSANSRGGYTF.

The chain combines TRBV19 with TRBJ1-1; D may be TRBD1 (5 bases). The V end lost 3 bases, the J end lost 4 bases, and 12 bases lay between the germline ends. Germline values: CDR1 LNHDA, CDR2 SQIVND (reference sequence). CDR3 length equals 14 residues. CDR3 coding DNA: TGTGCCAGTAGTATTAAAATAAGGGGCACTGAAGCTTTCTTT. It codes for CASSIKIRGTEAFF.

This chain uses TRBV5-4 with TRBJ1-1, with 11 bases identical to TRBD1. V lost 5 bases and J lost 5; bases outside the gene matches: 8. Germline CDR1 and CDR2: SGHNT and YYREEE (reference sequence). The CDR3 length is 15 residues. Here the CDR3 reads CASRKDRGLDTEAFF. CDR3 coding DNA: TGTGCCAGCAGAAAGGACAGGGGGCTAGATACTGAAGCTTTCTTT.

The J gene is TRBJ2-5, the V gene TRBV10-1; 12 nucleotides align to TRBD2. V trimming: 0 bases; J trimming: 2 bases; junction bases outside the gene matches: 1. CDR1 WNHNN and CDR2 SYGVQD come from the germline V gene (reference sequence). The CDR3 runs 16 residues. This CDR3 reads CASSESTSGGQETQYF. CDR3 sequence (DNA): TGCGCCAGCAGTGAGTCCACTAGCGGGGGGCAAGAGACCCAGTACTTC.

The CDR3 bases are TGTGCCAGCAGCGTAGGGGACAACTCCTACGAGCAGTACTTC. Its translation: CASSVGDNSYEQYF. V and J are TRBV9 and TRBJ2-7; possibly TRBD1 for D (6 bases). Trimming shortened V by 0 bases and J by 0 bases, and 7 bases separated the two germline ends. The CDR3 has 14 residues. Germline CDR1 reads SGDLS; CDR2 reads YYNGEE.

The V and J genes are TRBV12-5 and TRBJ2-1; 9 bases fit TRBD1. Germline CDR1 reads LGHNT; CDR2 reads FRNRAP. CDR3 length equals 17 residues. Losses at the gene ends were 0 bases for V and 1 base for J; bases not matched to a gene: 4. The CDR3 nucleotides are TGTGCTAGTGGTTTGGTACTGGGGACAGGGTCCTACAATGAGCAGTTCTTC. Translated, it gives CASGLVLGTGSYNEQFF.

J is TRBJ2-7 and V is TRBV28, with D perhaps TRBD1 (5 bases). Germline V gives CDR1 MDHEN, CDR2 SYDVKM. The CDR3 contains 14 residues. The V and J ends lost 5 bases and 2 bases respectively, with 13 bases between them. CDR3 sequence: CASSILDSTYEQYF. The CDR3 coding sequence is TGTGCCAGCAGTATTCTCGACAGCACCTACGAGCAGTACTTC.

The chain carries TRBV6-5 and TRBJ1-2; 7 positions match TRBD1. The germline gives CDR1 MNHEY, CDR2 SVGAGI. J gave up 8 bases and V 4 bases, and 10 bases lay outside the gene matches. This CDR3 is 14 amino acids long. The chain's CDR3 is CASSSLTGKRGYTF. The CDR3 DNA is TGTGCCAGCAGTTCCCTGACAGGGAAAAGGGGCTACACCTTC.

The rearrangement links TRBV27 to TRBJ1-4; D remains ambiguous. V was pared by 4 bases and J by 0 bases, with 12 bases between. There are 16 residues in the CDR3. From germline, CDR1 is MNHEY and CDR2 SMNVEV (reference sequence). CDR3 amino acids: CASSSYAPATNEKLFF. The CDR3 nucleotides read TGTGCCAGCAGTTCGTATGCTCCAGCAACTAATGAAAAACTGTTTTTT.

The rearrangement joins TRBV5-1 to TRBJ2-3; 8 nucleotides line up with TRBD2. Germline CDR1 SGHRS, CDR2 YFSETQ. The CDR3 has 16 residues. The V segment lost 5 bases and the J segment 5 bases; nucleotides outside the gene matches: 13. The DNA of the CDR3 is TGCGCCAGCAGTTCCACGTGGCGGGGGGCCGGAGATACGCAGTATTTT. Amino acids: CASSSTWRGAGDTQYF.

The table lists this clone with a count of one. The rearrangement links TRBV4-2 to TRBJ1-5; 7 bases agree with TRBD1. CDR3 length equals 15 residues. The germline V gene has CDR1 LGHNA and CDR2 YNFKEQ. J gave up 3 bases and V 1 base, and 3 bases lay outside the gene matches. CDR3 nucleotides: TGTGCCAGCAGCCAAGGGGGACAGCTCAATCAGCCCCAGCATTTT. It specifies CASSQGGQLNQPQHF.

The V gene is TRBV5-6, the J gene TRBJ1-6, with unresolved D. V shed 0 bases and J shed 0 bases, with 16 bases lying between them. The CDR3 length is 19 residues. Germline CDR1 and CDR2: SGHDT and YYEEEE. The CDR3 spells CASSLGRIHLSSYNSPLHF. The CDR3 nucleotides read TGTGCCAGCAGCTTGGGGAGAATCCATCTTTCCTCCTATAATTCACCCCTCCACTTT.

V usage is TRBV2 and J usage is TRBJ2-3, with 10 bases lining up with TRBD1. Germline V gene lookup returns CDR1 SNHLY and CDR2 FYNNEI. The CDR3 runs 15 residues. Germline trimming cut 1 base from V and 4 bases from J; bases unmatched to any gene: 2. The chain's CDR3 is CASSEGQGAADTQYF. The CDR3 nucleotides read TGTGCCAGCAGTGAAGGACAGGGGGCCGCAGATACGCAGTATTTT.

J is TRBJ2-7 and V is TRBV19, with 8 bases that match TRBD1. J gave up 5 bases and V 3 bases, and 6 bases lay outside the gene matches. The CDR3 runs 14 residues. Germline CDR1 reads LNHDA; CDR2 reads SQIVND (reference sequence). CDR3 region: CASSIPGGQNEQYF. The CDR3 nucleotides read TGTGCCAGTAGTATCCCAGGGGGCCAAAACGAGCAGTACTTC.

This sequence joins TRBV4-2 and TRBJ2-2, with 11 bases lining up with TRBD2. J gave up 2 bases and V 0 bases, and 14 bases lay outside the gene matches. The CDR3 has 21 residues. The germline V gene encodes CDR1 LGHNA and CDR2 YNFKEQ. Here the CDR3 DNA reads TGTGCCAGCAGCCAAGACTCGCCTAGGCTAGCGGGGGGCCGTAACACCGGGGAGCTGTTTTTT. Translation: CASSQDSPRLAGGRNTGELFF.

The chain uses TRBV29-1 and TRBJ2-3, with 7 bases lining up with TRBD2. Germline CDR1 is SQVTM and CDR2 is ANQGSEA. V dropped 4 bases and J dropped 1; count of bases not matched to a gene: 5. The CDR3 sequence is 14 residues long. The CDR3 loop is CSVGGGGGTDTQYF. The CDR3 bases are TGCAGCGTTGGGGGTGGGGGGGGCACAGATACGCAGTATTTT.

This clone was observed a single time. The CDR3 sequence is CASSFRTGAGSNQPQHF. In DNA form, the CDR3 reads TGTGCCAGCAGCTTCCGAACAGGGGCAGGAAGCAATCAGCCCCAGCATTTT. The V call is TRBV5-4, the J call TRBJ1-5; TRBD1 matches at 7 bases. V shed 2 bases and J 1 base; nucleotides not matched to a gene: 9. Germline V gene lookup returns CDR1 SGHNT and CDR2 YYREEE (reference sequence). The CDR3 totals 17 residues. Full variable domain (missing parts from reference TRBV5-4 and TRBJ1-5): ETGVTQSPTHLIKTRGQQVTLRCSSQSGHNTVSWYQQALGQGPQFIFQYYREEENGRGNFPPRFSGLQFPNYSSELNVNALELDDSALYLCASSFRTGAGSNQPQHFGDGTRLSIL.

CDR3 sequence: CASSLIAGRQETQYF. The CDR3 DNA sequence: TGTGCCAGCAGCTTAATTGCGGGGAGACAAGAGACCCAGTACTTC. The V gene is TRBV7-3, the J gene TRBJ2-5; a weak D match, TRBD2 (6 bases). Trimming stripped 1 base from V and 2 bases from J, with 11 bases between. This CDR3 comprises 15 residues. The germline gives CDR1 SGHTA, CDR2 FQGTGA.

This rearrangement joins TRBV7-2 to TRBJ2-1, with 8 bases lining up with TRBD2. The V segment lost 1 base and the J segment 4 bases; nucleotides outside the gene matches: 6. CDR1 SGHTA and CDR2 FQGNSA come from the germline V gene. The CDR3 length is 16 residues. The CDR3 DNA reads TGTGCCAGCAGCTTAGGACGGGGGGGCCCTTACAATGAGCAGTTCTTC. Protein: CASSLGRGGPYNEQFF.

The CDR3 DNA is TGTGCCAGCAGCGTACTGGGAGGACTGAGTGGAAACACCATATATTTT. Amino acid sequence: CASSVLGGLSGNTIYF. The rearrangement joins TRBV9 to TRBJ1-3; D gene unclear. The CDR3 contains 16 residues. In germline, CDR1 is SGDLS, CDR2 YYNGEE. V was pared by 1 base and J by 3 bases, with 14 bases between.

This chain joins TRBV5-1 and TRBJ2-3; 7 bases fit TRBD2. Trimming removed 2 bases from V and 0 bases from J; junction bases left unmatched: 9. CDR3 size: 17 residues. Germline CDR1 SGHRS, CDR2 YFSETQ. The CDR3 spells CASSLTLSGESTDTQYF. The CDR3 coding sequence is TGCGCCAGCAGCTTAACATTAAGCGGGGAGAGCACAGATACGCAGTATTTT.

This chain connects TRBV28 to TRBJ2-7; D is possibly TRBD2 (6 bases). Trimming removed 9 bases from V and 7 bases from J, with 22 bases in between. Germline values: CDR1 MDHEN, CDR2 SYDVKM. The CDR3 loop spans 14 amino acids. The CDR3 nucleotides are TGTGCCAGTGGACCTACTAGCCTTCAGGGTGAGCAGTACTTC. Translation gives CASGPTSLQGEQYF.

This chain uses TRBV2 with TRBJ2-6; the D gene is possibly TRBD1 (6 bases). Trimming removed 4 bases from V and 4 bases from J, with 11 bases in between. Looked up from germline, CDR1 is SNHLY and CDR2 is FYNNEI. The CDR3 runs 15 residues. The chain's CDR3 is CASSGGGGGANVLTF. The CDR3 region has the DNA TGTGCCAGCAGTGGTGGGGGCGGCGGGGCCAACGTCCTGACTTTC.

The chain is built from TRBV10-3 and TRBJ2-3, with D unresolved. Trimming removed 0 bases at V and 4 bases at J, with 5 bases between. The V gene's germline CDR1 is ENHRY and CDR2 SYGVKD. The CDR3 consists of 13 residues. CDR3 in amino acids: CAISESHSDTQYF. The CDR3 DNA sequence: TGTGCCATCAGTGAGTCACATTCAGATACGCAGTATTTT.